This T cell receptor (beta chain) comes out of a study of response to subunit inactivated influenza vaccine (dated by TCRdb to the late 2010s). General notes on the study: Deep quantitative T cell receptor repertoire profiling was used in the study to track responses to a trivalent subunit inactivated influenza vaccine.

Libraries were made using RT-PCR. These reads were obtained on an Illumina HiSeq 2500. Clones were called with MiXCR by TCRdb after fastp trimmed the public reads at Q25, and only in-frame beta chains were retained. Merged by CDR3 protein, the rows form single entries marked with the most common genes and DNA. The sample table contains hundreds of thousands of distinct CDR3 sequences; only one count was recorded for 18% of them. The top ten constitute approximately 10% of the sample. This clonotype showed up just a few times. The specificity of this receptor is unknown. The record has no base qualities; no much larger clone is one base away. Broad study findings and their caveats: The authors proposed that each seasonal influenza vaccination may bring in only a limited number of new T cells.

The source of this sequence is a man in his fifties who received an inactivated influenza vaccine. Donor details come from another sample of the same person, matched by shared clones. This specimen was PBMCs from blood, taken 5 to 6 days after vaccination.

Here is the DNA: TGCAGTGCTAGAGATTGGGGGGGACAGGGCTACAATGAGCAGTTCTTC. Its coded protein is CSARDWGGQGYNEQFF. Recombination joined TRBV20-1 with TRBJ2-1; a stretch of 9 junction bases matches TRBD1. From the germline V gene (reference sequence), CDR1 is DFQATT and CDR2 is SNEGSKA. Taken from cysteine to phenylalanine, the CDR3 has 16 residues. Only CDR3 DNA remains: 48 bases, in frame from the first base. Here V drops 0 bases and J drops 3 bases, and the junction holds 6 bases not matched to any gene.